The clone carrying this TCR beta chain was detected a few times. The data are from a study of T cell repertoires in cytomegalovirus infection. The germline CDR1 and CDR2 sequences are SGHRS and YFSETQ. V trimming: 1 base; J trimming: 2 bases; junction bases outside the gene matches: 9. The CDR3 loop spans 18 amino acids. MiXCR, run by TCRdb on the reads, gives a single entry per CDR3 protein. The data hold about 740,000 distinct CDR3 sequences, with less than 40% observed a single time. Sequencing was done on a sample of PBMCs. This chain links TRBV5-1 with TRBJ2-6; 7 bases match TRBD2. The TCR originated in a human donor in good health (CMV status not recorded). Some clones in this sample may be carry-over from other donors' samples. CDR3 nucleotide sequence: TGCGCCAGCAGCTTGTATGGGGAGGGATCCCCTGGGGCCAACGTCCTGACTTTC. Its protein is CASSLYGEGSPGANVLTF. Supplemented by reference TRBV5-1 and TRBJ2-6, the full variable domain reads KAGVTQTPRYLIKTRGQQVTLSCSPISGHRSVSWYQQTPGQGLQFLFEYFSETQRNKGNFPGRFSGRQFSNSRSEMNVSTLELGDSALYLCASSLYGEGSPGANVLTFGAGSRLTVL.